This T cell receptor beta chain was retrieved from a study of CD8+ T cells in alopecia areata. About the study: The drug, oral tofacitinib, was given to treated patients at 5 to 10 mg twice daily.

The study's findings and limits: TCR sharing across patients was less clear than in mice, possibly HLA-related.

The V gene's germline CDR1 is GTSNPN and CDR2 SVGIG (reference sequence). Trimming removed 4 bases from V and 4 bases from J; junction bases left unmatched: 7. CDR3 size: 14 residues. Stated treatment: oral pan-JAK inhibitor, 5-10 mg twice daily. The sequencing template was cDNA reverse transcribed from extracted RNA. Produced via immunoSEQ multiplex PCR; TCRdb's table is partial and in-frame only. The sample includes some 160,000 clones, under 70% of them seen just once. With regard to this clone: Its specificity is unknown.

The sample consisted of CD4+ T cells sorted from blood, taken at week 4, from a patient treated with tofacitinib. V usage is TRBV30 and J usage is TRBJ1-2, with 9 bases matching TRBD1. The origin of this receptor is a human donor with alopecia areata. CDR3 loop: CAWNPGQGPYGYTF. DNA for the CDR3: TGTGCCTGGAATCCAGGACAGGGGCCCTATGGCTACACCTTC.